The rows below give T cell receptor beta chains drawn from one sample of a study of T cells in Graves' hyperthyroidism and ophthalmopathy. Each CDR3 protein is one row after TCRdb ran MiXCR on the multiplex PCR reads. The data contain 500,000 to 600,000 distinct CDR3 sequences, around 42% of them singletons. Specimen: peripheral blood or thyroid tissue (not recorded which). These receptors all come from a woman between 18 and 30 years old with Graves' hyperthyroidism. Each CDR3 is given with its conserved first and last residue. Fields, in order: D gene, CDR3 length, clone size, J gene, V gene, CDR3 protein, CDR3 DNA. The D gene is left open where the match is weak. Where a row states a size, it is once, few, many or the class of an expanded clone; other rows omit it.

d_gene: -
len: 13
abundance: many
j_gene: TRBJ1-5
v_gene: TRBV19
CDR3aa: CASSLYIGDPQHF
CDR3nt: TGTGCCAGTAGCCTTTATATTGGGGATCCCCAGCATTTT

d_gene: -
len: 12
abundance: few
j_gene: TRBJ1-2
v_gene: TRBV29-1
CDR3aa: CSSQLGQYGYTF
CDR3nt: TGCAGCTCACAACTAGGACAGTATGGCTACACCTTC

d_gene: TRBD2
len: 14
abundance: many
j_gene: TRBJ2-7
v_gene: TRBV9
CDR3aa: CASSHTSGSYEQYF
CDR3nt: TGTGCCAGCAGCCACACTAGCGGGTCTTACGAGCAGTACTTC

d_gene: -
len: 15
abundance: -
j_gene: TRBJ2-6
v_gene: TRBV24-1
CDR3aa: CATSDAGSGANVLTF
CDR3nt: TGTGCCACCAGTGACGCCGGCTCTGGGGCCAACGTCCTGACTTTC

d_gene: TRBD2
len: 18
abundance: once
j_gene: TRBJ2-5
v_gene: TRBV5-1
CDR3aa: CASSSLGLAGILQETQYF
CDR3nt: TGCGCCAGCAGCTCCCTCGGACTAGCGGGAATACTCCAAGAGACCCAGTACTTC

d_gene: -
len: 15
abundance: many
j_gene: TRBJ1-3
v_gene: TRBV12-3/TRBV12-4
CDR3aa: CASSLTYDSGNTIYF
CDR3nt: TGTGCCAGCAGTTTAACCTATGACTCTGGAAACACCATATATTTT

d_gene: -
len: 15
abundance: many
j_gene: TRBJ1-5
v_gene: TRBV19
CDR3aa: CASSIRLERNQPQHF
CDR3nt: TGTGCCAGTAGTATAAGGTTGGAGCGCAATCAGCCCCAGCATTTT

d_gene: TRBD2
len: 20
abundance: -
j_gene: TRBJ2-7
v_gene: TRBV15
CDR3aa: CATSREWSLRTSDRWDEQYF
CDR3nt: TGTGCCACCAGCAGAGAGTGGTCGTTGCGGACTAGCGACAGGTGGGACGAGCAGTACTTC

d_gene: TRBD1
len: 17
abundance: many
j_gene: TRBJ1-1
v_gene: TRBV5-1
CDR3aa: CASSFSRTGGRNTEAFF
CDR3nt: TGCGCCAGCAGCTTCAGCCGGACAGGCGGGAGAAACACTGAAGCTTTCTTT

d_gene: -
len: 13
abundance: many
j_gene: TRBJ1-5
v_gene: TRBV29-1
CDR3aa: CSVMILLGQPQHF
CDR3nt: TGCAGCGTGATGATTCTTCTGGGACAGCCCCAGCATTTT

d_gene: -
len: 14
abundance: many
j_gene: TRBJ1-2
v_gene: TRBV7-9
CDR3aa: CASSARGASGGYTF
CDR3nt: TGTGCCAGCAGCGCCCGCGGGGCTAGTGGAGGCTACACCTTC

d_gene: -
len: 17
abundance: many
j_gene: TRBJ2-7
v_gene: TRBV7-2
CDR3aa: CASSSGTGGRGSYEQYF
CDR3nt: TGTGCCAGCAGCTCCGGAACCGGAGGGCGGGGTTCCTACGAGCAGTACTTC

d_gene: -
len: 16
abundance: -
j_gene: TRBJ2-3
v_gene: TRBV19
CDR3aa: CASSIPKATGTDTQYF
CDR3nt: TGTGCCAGTAGTATACCAAAGGCCACCGGCACAGATACGCAGTATTTT

d_gene: TRBD2
len: 15
abundance: many
j_gene: TRBJ2-5
v_gene: TRBV5-4
CDR3aa: CASSLSLAGVETQYF
CDR3nt: TGTGCCAGCAGCTTGTCACTAGCGGGAGTAGAGACCCAGTACTTC

d_gene: -
len: 14
abundance: -
j_gene: TRBJ2-3
v_gene: TRBV5-1
CDR3aa: CASSQSGLTDTRYF
CDR3nt: TGCGCCAGCAGCCAAAGCGGGCTGACAGATACGCGGTATTTT

d_gene: -
len: 8
abundance: many
j_gene: TRBJ1-2
v_gene: TRBV20-1
CDR3aa: CSAGSYTF
CDR3nt: TGCAGTGCGGGGAGCTACACCTTC

d_gene: TRBD1
len: 15
abundance: many
j_gene: TRBJ1-2
v_gene: TRBV5-1
CDR3aa: CASSLALGGIYGYTF
CDR3nt: TGCGCCAGCAGCTTGGCACTAGGGGGCATCTATGGCTACACCTTC

d_gene: -
len: 15
abundance: many
j_gene: TRBJ2-5
v_gene: TRBV5-1
CDR3aa: CASSLAGGLQETQYF
CDR3nt: TGCGCCAGCAGCTTGGCCGGGGGCCTCCAAGAGACCCAGTACTTC

d_gene: TRBD1
len: 13
abundance: -
j_gene: TRBJ2-2
v_gene: TRBV29-1
CDR3aa: CSPGQGPTGELFF
CDR3nt: TGCAGCCCCGGACAGGGACCAACCGGGGAGCTGTTTTTT

d_gene: TRBD2
len: 16
abundance: few
j_gene: TRBJ2-3
v_gene: TRBV7-2
CDR3aa: CASSWVRAGGTDTQYF
CDR3nt: TGTGCCAGCAGCTGGGTTCGAGCGGGAGGAACAGATACGCAGTATTTT

d_gene: TRBD2
len: 18
abundance: many
j_gene: TRBJ2-7
v_gene: TRBV2
CDR3aa: CATSGAAGGPQSSYEQYF
CDR3nt: TGTGCCACCTCAGGGGCAGCGGGAGGGCCCCAGAGCTCCTACGAGCAGTACTTC

d_gene: -
len: 13
abundance: -
j_gene: TRBJ1-5
v_gene: TRBV19
CDR3aa: CASSASGDQPQHF
CDR3nt: TGTGCCAGTAGTGCCTCCGGGGACCAGCCCCAGCATTTT

d_gene: TRBD2
len: 14
abundance: many
j_gene: TRBJ2-7
v_gene: TRBV7-2
CDR3aa: CASSPGTTSYEQYF
CDR3nt: TGTGCCAGCAGCCCCGGGACTACCTCGTACGAGCAGTACTTC

d_gene: -
len: 13
abundance: many
j_gene: TRBJ1-2
v_gene: TRBV2
CDR3aa: CASNPGPSYGYTF
CDR3nt: TGTGCCAGCAACCCAGGCCCGTCATATGGCTACACCTTC

d_gene: TRBD2
len: 17
abundance: -
j_gene: TRBJ2-6
v_gene: TRBV20-1
CDR3aa: CSAREWKTSGRANVLTF
CDR3nt: TGCAGTGCTAGAGAATGGAAAACTAGCGGGAGGGCCAACGTCCTGACTTTC

d_gene: -
len: 14
abundance: many
j_gene: TRBJ1-2
v_gene: TRBV7-2
CDR3aa: CASSLVRSPYGYTF
CDR3nt: TGTGCCAGCAGCTTAGTACGGAGCCCCTATGGCTACACCTTC

d_gene: TRBD2
len: 14
abundance: many
j_gene: TRBJ2-2
v_gene: TRBV12-3/TRBV12-4
CDR3aa: CASRGTSNTGELFF
CDR3nt: TGTGCCAGCAGGGGGACTAGTAACACCGGGGAGCTGTTTTTT

d_gene: -
len: 13
abundance: many
j_gene: TRBJ1-1
v_gene: TRBV7-3
CDR3aa: CASSPIGGTEAFF
CDR3nt: TGTGCCAGCAGCCCCATCGGGGGCACTGAAGCTTTCTTT

d_gene: TRBD2
len: 17
abundance: -
j_gene: TRBJ2-3
v_gene: TRBV2
CDR3aa: CASRLTRPSGSPSTQYF
CDR3nt: TGTGCCAGCAGACTCACTCGGCCTAGCGGGAGCCCCAGTACGCAGTATTTT

d_gene: TRBD2
len: 15
abundance: -
j_gene: TRBJ2-5
v_gene: TRBV30
CDR3aa: CAWSIGQRTSGTQYF
CDR3nt: TGTGCCTGGAGCATAGGACAGAGGACTAGCGGGACCCAGTACTTC

d_gene: -
len: 15
abundance: -
j_gene: TRBJ1-5
v_gene: TRBV2
CDR3aa: CASKAGPSSNQPQHF
CDR3nt: TGTGCCAGCAAAGCCGGACCAAGTAGCAATCAGCCCCAGCATTTT

d_gene: -
len: 13
abundance: many
j_gene: TRBJ2-2
v_gene: TRBV20-1
CDR3aa: CSASLIRSGELFF
CDR3nt: TGCAGTGCTAGCCTAATCCGGTCCGGGGAGCTGTTTTTT

d_gene: -
len: 19
abundance: -
j_gene: TRBJ2-1
v_gene: TRBV6-5
CDR3aa: CASSYLGRAFGTAYNEQFF
CDR3nt: TGTGCCAGCAGTTACTTGGGTCGGGCGTTTGGGACCGCGTACAATGAGCAGTTCTTC

d_gene: -
len: 13
abundance: many
j_gene: TRBJ1-2
v_gene: TRBV2
CDR3aa: CASSGPPRVSYTF
CDR3nt: TGTGCCAGCAGTGGACCGCCGAGGGTGAGCTACACCTTC

d_gene: -
len: 11
abundance: many
j_gene: TRBJ1-3
v_gene: TRBV20-1
CDR3aa: CSAGRGNTIYF
CDR3nt: TGCAGTGCCGGAAGGGGAAACACCATATATTTT

d_gene: -
len: 16
abundance: -
j_gene: TRBJ2-6
v_gene: TRBV29-1
CDR3aa: CSVAGQLRSGANVLTF
CDR3nt: TGCAGCGTAGCCGGACAGCTCCGCTCTGGGGCCAACGTCCTGACTTTC

d_gene: TRBD2
len: 16
abundance: -
j_gene: TRBJ2-1
v_gene: TRBV7-9
CDR3aa: CASSLNPAPGGNEQFF
CDR3nt: TGTGCCAGCAGCCTAAATCCCGCGCCGGGGGGGAATGAGCAGTTCTTC

d_gene: -
len: 13
abundance: -
j_gene: TRBJ2-7
v_gene: TRBV12-5
CDR3aa: CASGPPDSYEQYF
CDR3nt: TGTGCTAGTGGCCCCCCTGACTCCTACGAGCAGTACTTC

d_gene: TRBD2
len: 16
abundance: -
j_gene: TRBJ2-3
v_gene: TRBV5-4
CDR3aa: CASSLGSGRAPDTQYF
CDR3nt: TGTGCCAGCAGCTTGGGTAGCGGGAGGGCCCCAGATACGCAGTATTTT